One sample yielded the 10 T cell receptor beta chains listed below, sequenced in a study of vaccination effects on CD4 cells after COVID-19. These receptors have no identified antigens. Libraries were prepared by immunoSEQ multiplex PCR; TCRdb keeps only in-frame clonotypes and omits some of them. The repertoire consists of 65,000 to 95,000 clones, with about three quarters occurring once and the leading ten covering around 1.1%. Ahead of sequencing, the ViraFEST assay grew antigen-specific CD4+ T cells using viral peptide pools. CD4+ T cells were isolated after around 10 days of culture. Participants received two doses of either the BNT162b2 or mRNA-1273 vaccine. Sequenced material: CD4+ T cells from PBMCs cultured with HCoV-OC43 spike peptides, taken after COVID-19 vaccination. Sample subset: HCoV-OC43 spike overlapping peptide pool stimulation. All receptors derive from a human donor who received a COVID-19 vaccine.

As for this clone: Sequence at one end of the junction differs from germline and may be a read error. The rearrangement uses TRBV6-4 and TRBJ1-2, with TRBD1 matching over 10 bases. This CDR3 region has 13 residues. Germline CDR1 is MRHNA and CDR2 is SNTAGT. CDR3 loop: CAGRQGAPGGYTF. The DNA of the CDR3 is TGTGCCGGCAGACAGGGGGCGCCTGGGGGCTACACCTTC.

The CDR3 sequence: CASRRLTGIHEQYV. CDR3 DNA: TGTGCCAGCAGGCGCCTGACAGGGATCCACGAGCAGTACGTC. The V and J genes are TRBV27 and TRBJ2-7; 7 nucleotides line up with TRBD1. This CDR3 region has 14 residues. The ends lost 6 bases at V and 5 bases at J; junction bases unmatched: 10. CDR1 is MNHEY and CDR2 is SMNVEV in the germline V gene (reference sequence).

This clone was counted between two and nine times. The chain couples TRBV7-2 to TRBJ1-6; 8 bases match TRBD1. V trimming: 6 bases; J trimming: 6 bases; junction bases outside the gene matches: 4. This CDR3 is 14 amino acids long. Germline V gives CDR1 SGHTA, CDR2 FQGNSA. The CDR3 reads CASRSGGGNSPLHF. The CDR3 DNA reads TGTGCCAGCAGATCAGGGGGCGGTAATTCACCCCTCCACTTT.

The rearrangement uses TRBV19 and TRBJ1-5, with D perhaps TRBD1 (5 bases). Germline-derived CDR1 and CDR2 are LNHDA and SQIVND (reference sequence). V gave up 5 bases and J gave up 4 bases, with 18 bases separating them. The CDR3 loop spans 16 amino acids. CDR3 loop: CASSDQPGPNNQPQHF. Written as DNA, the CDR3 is TGTGCCAGTAGTGACCAACCGGGACCAAATAATCAGCCCCAGCATTTT.

Written as DNA, the CDR3 is TGTGCCACCAGTGCCCACTCGGGTAACTACGAGCAGTACGTC. Residues: CATSAHSGNYEQYV. The chain has TRBV24-1 and TRBJ2-7; D is unresolved. V gave up 5 bases and J gave up 3 bases, with 13 bases separating them. The CDR3 spans 14 residues. From germline, CDR1 is KGHDR and CDR2 SFDVKD.

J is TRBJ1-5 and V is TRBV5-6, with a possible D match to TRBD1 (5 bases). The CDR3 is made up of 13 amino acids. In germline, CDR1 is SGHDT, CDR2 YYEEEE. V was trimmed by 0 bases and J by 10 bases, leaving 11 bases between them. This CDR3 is CASSLAGTQPQHF. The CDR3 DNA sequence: TGTGCCAGCAGCTTGGCGGGGACGCAACCCCAGCATTTT.

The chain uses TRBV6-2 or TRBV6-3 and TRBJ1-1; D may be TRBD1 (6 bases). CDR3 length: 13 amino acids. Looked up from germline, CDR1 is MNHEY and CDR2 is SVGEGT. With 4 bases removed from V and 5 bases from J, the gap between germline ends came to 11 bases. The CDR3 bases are TGTGCCAGCAGTTTGACAGGTTGGACTGAAGCTTTCTTT. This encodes CASSLTGWTEAFF.

CDR3 in amino acids: CASSADRGGTDTQYF. In nucleotides, the CDR3 is TGTGCCAGCAGCGCCGACAGGGGGGGCACAGATACGCAGTATTTT. The rearrangement uses TRBV9 and TRBJ2-3; TRBD1 matches 9 bases. V lost 3 bases and J lost 1; bases outside the gene matches: 3. This CDR3 contains 15 residues. CDR1 and CDR2 (germline): SGDLS, YYNGEE.

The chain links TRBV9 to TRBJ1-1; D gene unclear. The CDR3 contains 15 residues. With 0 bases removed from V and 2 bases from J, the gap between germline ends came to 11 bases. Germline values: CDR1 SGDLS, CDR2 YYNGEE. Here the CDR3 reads CASSVALNSNTEAFF. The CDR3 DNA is TGTGCCAGCAGCGTAGCTTTGAACAGCAACACTGAAGCTTTCTTT.

The CDR3 is CASSLTSGYQETQYF. As DNA, the CDR3 is TGTGCCAGCAGCTTAACTAGCGGCTACCAAGAGACCCAGTACTTC. V is TRBV7-2 and J is TRBJ2-5; 8 nucleotides agree with TRBD2. Germline values: CDR1 SGHTA, CDR2 FQGNSA. With 2 bases clipped from V and 0 bases from J, the junction kept 2 bases outside the gene matches. The length of the CDR3 is 15 residues.